The rows below give T cell receptor beta chains drawn from one sample of a study of tumor-infiltrating lymphocytes in localized non-small cell lung cancer. Sequencing used immunoSEQ multiplex PCR; TCRdb keeps in-frame clones, though not all of them. The data show under 25,000 clones, less than 70% seen once. Material for sequencing was lung tumor tissue. These receptors came from a human donor with non-small cell lung cancer. CDR3s leave out the opening cysteine and the closing phenylalanine or tryptophan. The order of the fields is V gene, J gene, CDR3 protein.

V: TRBV19
J: TRBJ1-5
CDR3: ASRTGLGNQPQH

V: TRBV19
J: TRBJ2-7
CDR3: ASSGLGYEQY

V: TRBV30
J: TRBJ2-5
CDR3: AWSVQRGGGQETQY

V: TRBV28
J: TRBJ2-1
CDR3: ASRVTSGSYEQF

V: TRBV15
J: TRBJ1-1
CDR3: ATSGGQGSDTEAF

V: TRBV4-1
J: TRBJ2-7
CDR3: ASSQVDELAYEQY

V: TRBV5-1
J: TRBJ2-1
CDR3: ASRTGTSGLNEQF

V: TRBV5-6
J: TRBJ2-3
CDR3: ASRISTDTQY

V: TRBV5-4
J: TRBJ2-3
CDR3: ASSLSLGGPDTQY

V: TRBV19
J: TRBJ1-5
CDR3: ASSIPDGYSNQPQH

V: TRBV29-1
J: TRBJ2-3
CDR3: SVDQRLEDTQY

V: TRBV7-9
J: TRBJ2-5
CDR3: ASSPGLAGGQETQY

V: TRBV10-3
J: TRBJ1-5
CDR3: AISESTEINQPQH

V: TRBV27
J: TRBJ2-7
CDR3: ASSSHAASYEQY

V: TRBV4-3
J: TRBJ1-4
CDR3: ASSQGDHNEKLF

V: TRBV18
J: TRBJ2-2
CDR3: ASSPQLERRRTGELF

V: TRBV6-6
J: TRBJ2-7
CDR3: ASSYSVGFYEQY

V: TRBV5-1
J: TRBJ2-3
CDR3: ASSLDPTGGTDTQY

V: TRBV25-1
J: TRBJ2-2
CDR3: ASSEGTRTGELF

V: TRBV7-8
J: TRBJ2-7
CDR3: ASSLSGTNYEQY

V: TRBV10-3
J: TRBJ1-2
CDR3: AISEGGPAGFYGYT

V: TRBV28
J: TRBJ1-4
CDR3: ASSLWGGEDEKLF